This T cell receptor beta chain is drawn from a study of CD8 T cells in ankylosing spondylitis. General study results and limits: There was reportedly significant enrichment of clones that were disease-linked in matched ankylosing spondylitis synovial fluid.

Germline-derived CDR1 and CDR2 are SGHTA and FQGNSA. The CDR3 is made up of 16 amino acids. V lost 5 bases and J lost 0; bases outside the gene matches: 4. TCRdb re-called the 5' RACE reads through MiXCR, storing one row per CDR3 protein. The data show a few hundred thousand distinct CDR3 sequences, with less than 25% seen just once and approximately 3.7% held by the top ten. Remarks on this clonotype: Its antigen is still unknown.

This TCR came from a female donor with ankylosing spondylitis or in good health (not recorded which). Input material: blood, either unsorted or a sorted T cell fraction (not recorded which). This chain links TRBV7-2 with TRBJ2-1; 10 bases match TRBD1. This CDR3 is CASSDRDRGSYNEQFF. The DNA of the CDR3 is TGTGCCAGCAGCGACCGGGACAGGGGCTCCTACAATGAGCAGTTCTTC.